The T cell receptor beta chain under discussion was sequenced for a study of tissue T cells after allogeneic stem cell transplantation. Study details: Enrolled prospectively were adult allogeneic hematopoietic cell transplant recipients whose graft-versus-host disease was steroid-refractory.

The assay was immunoSEQ multiplex PCR, and TCRdb's table has in-frame clones only and misses some. The table lists about 43,000 clones, roughly 89% of them singletons, with roughly 3.8% in the top ten. V was trimmed by 4 bases and J by 4 bases, leaving 23 bases between them. CDR1 and CDR2 (germline): SGHTA, FQGNSA. CDR3 length: 18 residues. J is TRBJ2-1 and V is TRBV7-2; the D gene is possibly TRBD2 (6 bases). This TCR was recovered from a woman between 40 and 69 years old who later had graft-versus-host disease after an allogeneic stem cell transplant. This sample comprised blood, obtained before transplantation. The CDR3 sequence: CASSSPVRPSERYNEQFF. The CDR3 DNA reads TGTGCCAGCAGCTCACCAGTCAGGCCTAGCGAGAGATACAATGAGCAGTTCTTC.